This is a list of T cell receptor beta chains from one sample in a study of blood T cell repertoires in COVID-19. Clones were sequenced by immunoSEQ multiplex PCR, and TCRdb holds only the in-frame ones, with some missing. The sample lists 270,000 or so clones, about 85% occurring once. Sequencing was done on a sample of PBMCs or T cells enriched from blood (not recorded which). The receptors here all came from a woman in her fifties or sixties who had been exposed to COVID-19. Each CDR3 is given without its conserved first and last residue. The order of the fields is J gene, V gene, clone size, CDR3 protein. For some rows the clone size is stated as once, few or many, or as a class when expanded; others skip it.

>TRBJ1-1|TRBV15|-
ATSSTGDTEAF
>TRBJ1-2|TRBV6-6|once
ATRIGGTGSGYT
>TRBJ2-5|TRBV19|-
ASSMRTEETQY
>TRBJ1-6|TRBV19|-
ASSITGVSSPLH
>TRBJ1-1|TRBV28|-
ASSRTGERSF
>TRBJ1-5|TRBV29-1|-
SVVKDRGWPQH
>TRBJ2-3|TRBV19|once
ASTLEGASTDTQY
>TRBJ1-5|TRBV19|-
ASSQGSNQPQH
>TRBJ1-1|TRBV14|-
ASSQDLAAEAF
>TRBJ2-7|TRBV7-2|-
ASSLAISGTGISEQY
>TRBJ1-2|TRBV19|few
ASSVSTGIGDGYT
>TRBJ2-6|TRBV7-9|-
ASSPEPNVLT
>TRBJ2-5|TRBV21-1|-
ASSKESGGAWETQY
>TRBJ1-3|TRBV7-9|-
ASSPLGHSGNTIY
>TRBJ2-1|TRBV27|-
ASSPGVAGYNEQF
>TRBJ2-5|TRBV18|-
ASSRRTDSQETQY
>TRBJ2-5|TRBV14|-
ASSHHTGNWETQY
>TRBJ1-1|TRBV7-2|-
ASSFDRVNTEAF
>TRBJ2-3|TRBV10-3|once
AIKAGKADTQY
>TRBJ1-5|TRBV2|-
ASSVSYSNQPQH
>TRBJ2-5|TRBV3-1/TRBV3-2|once
ASSQGLAGETQY
>TRBJ2-2|TRBV28|-
ASSNEGTGELF
>TRBJ2-5|TRBV9|-
ASSVQGRATQY
>TRBJ2-3|TRBV4-1|few
ASSQDSGLAGVADTQY
>TRBJ2-7|TRBV7-9|-
ASSADGSSYEQY
>TRBJ1-1|TRBV7-9|-
ASSPGGLTEAF
>TRBJ1-3|TRBV10-3|-
AISETASGNTIY
>TRBJ2-7|TRBV20-1|-
SVRLGQY
>TRBJ1-1|TRBV10-3|-
AIMQGTEAF
>TRBJ1-2|TRBV29-1|once
SVVDRGSYGYT
>TRBJ1-2|TRBV20-1|few
SARLGGYT
>TRBJ1-3|TRBV11-2|few
ASSLSSGNTIY
>TRBJ1-3|TRBV11-2|-
ASSKDRGSGNTIY
>TRBJ2-7|TRBV12-5|-
ASGRGGLAGETYEQY
>TRBJ2-7|TRBV19|-
ASSIVAGGTEQY
>TRBJ1-6|TRBV19|many
ASSSQGPQGPRTPLH
>TRBJ2-3|TRBV19|once
ASSPTGYTDTQY
>TRBJ2-1|TRBV5-1|-
ASSFTGQGWNEQF
>TRBJ2-5|TRBV7-8|-
ASSFGSGGTQETQY
>TRBJ2-5|TRBV5-6|-
ASSLYRGRVETQY
>TRBJ2-5|TRBV2|-
ASNQIPRVQETQY
>TRBJ2-7|TRBV7-6|-
ASSSRTGGPYEQY
>TRBJ1-6|TRBV7-2|-
ASSLTTGRQSPLH
>TRBJ1-2|TRBV7-9|-
ASSLASAGQGYT
>TRBJ2-6|TRBV5-1|-
ASSLIWQGAGANVLT
>TRBJ1-6|TRBV19|-
ASSMPNNSPLH